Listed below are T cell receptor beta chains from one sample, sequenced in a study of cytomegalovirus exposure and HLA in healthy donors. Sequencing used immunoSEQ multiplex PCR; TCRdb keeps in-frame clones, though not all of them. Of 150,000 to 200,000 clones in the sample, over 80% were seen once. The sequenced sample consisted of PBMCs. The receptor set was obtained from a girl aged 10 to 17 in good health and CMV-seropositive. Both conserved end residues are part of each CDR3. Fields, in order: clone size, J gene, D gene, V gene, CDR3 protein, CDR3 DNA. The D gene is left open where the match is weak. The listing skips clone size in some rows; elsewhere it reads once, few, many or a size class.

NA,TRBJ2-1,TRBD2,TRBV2,CASSSGGTSGLDEQFF,TGTGCCAGCAGTTCGGGGGGGACTAGCGGTTTGGATGAGCAGTTCTTC
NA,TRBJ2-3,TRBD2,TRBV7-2,CASSLLQRGATDTQYF,TGTGCCAGCAGCTTGCTACAGCGGGGGGCCACAGATACGCAGTATTTT
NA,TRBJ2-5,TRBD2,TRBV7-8,CASSLSVRASGDQETQYF,TGTGCCAGCAGCTTAAGTGTTAGGGCTAGCGGGGACCAAGAGACCCAGTACTTC
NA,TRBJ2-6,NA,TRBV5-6,CASSPSSAGANVLTF,TGTGCCAGCAGCCCCTCGAGTGCTGGGGCCAACGTCCTGACTTTC
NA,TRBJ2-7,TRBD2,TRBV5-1,CASSLVVSSGNYEQYF,TGCGCCAGCAGCTTGGTGGTGTCTAGCGGGAACTACGAGCAGTACTTC
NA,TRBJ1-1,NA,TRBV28,CASMERNTEAFF,TGTGCCAGCATGGAGAGGAACACTGAAGCTTTCTTT
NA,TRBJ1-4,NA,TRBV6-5,CASSSLGAGTNEKLFF,TGTGCCAGCAGTTCCCTAGGAGCCGGGACTAATGAAAAACTGTTTTTT
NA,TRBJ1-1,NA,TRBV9,CASSVVRELNTEAFF,TGTGCCAGCAGCGTAGTGAGGGAATTGAACACTGAAGCTTTCTTT
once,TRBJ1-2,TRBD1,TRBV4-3,CASSQTGGVGGYTF,TGCGCCAGCAGCCAGACAGGGGGCGTTGGTGGCTACACCTTC
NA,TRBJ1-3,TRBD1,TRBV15,CATSGRGAGNTIYF,TGTGCCACCAGCGGCAGGGGGGCTGGAAACACCATATATTTT
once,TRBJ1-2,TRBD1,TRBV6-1,CASSEVANRGDGGYTF,TGTGCCAGCAGTGAAGTAGCGAACAGGGGGGACGGTGGCTACACCTTC
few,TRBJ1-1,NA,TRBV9,CASSVTHSGNTEAFF,TGTGCCAGCAGCGTGACACATTCGGGAAACACTGAAGCTTTCTTT
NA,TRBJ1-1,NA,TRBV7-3,CASSLFAGENTEAFF,TGTGCCAGCAGCCTCTTTGCAGGGGAGAACACTGAAGCTTTCTTT
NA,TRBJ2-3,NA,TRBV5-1,CASSSTPGLTTDTQYF,TGCGCCAGCAGTTCTACACCGGGACTTACCACAGATACGCAGTATTTT
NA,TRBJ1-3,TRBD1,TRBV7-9,CSSLTTSRDRGSGNTIYF,TGTTCCAGCCTCACGACGAGCCGGGACAGGGGTTCAGGAAACACCATATATTTT
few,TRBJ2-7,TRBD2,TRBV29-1,CSVRGGGDEQYF,TGCAGCGTTCGGGGGGGCGGTGACGAGCAGTACTTC
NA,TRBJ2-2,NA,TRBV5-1,CASSLNGGVNTGELFF,TGCGCCAGCAGCTTGAATGGGGGCGTTAACACCGGGGAGCTGTTTTTT
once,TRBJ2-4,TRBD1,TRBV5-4,CASSPDRAQNIQYF,TGTGCCAGCAGCCCGGACAGGGCTCAGAACATTCAGTACTTC
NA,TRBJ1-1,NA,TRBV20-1,CSARTDTEAFF,TGCAGTGCTAGAACGGACACTGAAGCTTTCTTT
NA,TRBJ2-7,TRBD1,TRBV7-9,CASSPQGRPYEQYF,TGTGCCAGCAGCCCACAGGGGCGGCCCTACGAGCAGTACTTC
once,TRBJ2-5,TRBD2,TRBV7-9,CASSSGRLLRGGGETQYF,TGTGCCAGCAGCTCAGGCCGGTTATTGCGGGGGGGCGGTGAGACCCAGTACTTC
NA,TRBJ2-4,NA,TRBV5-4,CASSLEGEGAKNIQYF,TGTGCCAGCAGCTTGGAGGGGGAGGGTGCCAAAAACATTCAGTACTTC